Listed here is a single TCR beta chain. The antigen this receptor binds is unknown. No clone much larger than this one lies a single base away; base qualities are absent. Libraries were constructed by the immunoSEQ multiplex PCR assay. DNA from the cultured and isolated CD4+ T cells underwent TCR beta CDR3 sequencing. The paper's processing steps were these. Non-productive TCR sequences were removed, reads were trimmed to the CDR3 region, and CDR3s of at least 7 amino acids were retained. Antigen-specific clonotypes were identified using the MANAFEST web app by comparison of expansion in peptide wells against reference cultures. To be called positive, a clone needed expansion at FDR<0.05 compared with the reference and with all other wells, an odds ratio greater than 5, and a frequency greater than 0.1% in two replicate wells. A clonotype was called cross-reactive if it was significantly expanded both in SARS-CoV-2 spike wells and in at least one common cold coronavirus spike condition. Using the stringdist R package, CDR3 similarity was measured by Levenshtein distance, and unrooted trees were constructed with ape in R 3.6.1. In TCRdb, the immuneACCESS table is reduced to in-frame sequences with V and J assigned. These tables do not hold every clone; where another copy was compared, an unresolved V gene accounts for under half, and the others remain unexplained. V and J calls plus clone size are reproduced from that table; the DNA served to infer D and trimming. This sample holds fewer than 55,000 clones; about four fifths were observed only once. Approximately 6% of the sample is taken by the ten largest.

The ViraFEST assay stimulated PBMC with viral peptide pools and then used TCR sequencing to identify antigen-specific CD4+ T cell clonotypes by expansion. After less than eleven days of culture, CD4+ T cells were isolated with the EasySep CD4+ T cell isolation kit. None of the healthy vaccine recipients had a prior SARS-CoV-2 infection, which was confirmed by nucleocapsid antibody tests that came back negative both before and after vaccination. Roughly 2.1 million PBMC per well were cultured in IMDM with about 4.5% human AB serum, roughly 10 IU/ml IL-2 and gentamicin, plus 10 ug/ml peptides. Half of the culture medium was replaced with fresh IL-2-containing medium on days 3 and 7. Unless noted otherwise, every peptide stimulation condition was grown in triplicate wells. PBMC were separated from whole blood using Ficoll-Paque Plus gradient centrifugation and were then either cryopreserved at -140C or used fresh. Overlapping peptide pools spanned the spike proteins of SARS-CoV-2 and the common cold coronaviruses HCoV-NL63, HCoV-OC43 and HCoV-229E. The QIAamp micro DNA kit was used to extract genomic DNA from the cultured CD4+ T cells.

V gives up 3 bases and J gives up 9 bases, and the segment between their germline ends measures 10 bases. Based on the germline V gene, the CDR1 and CDR2 sequences are SGHRS and YFSETQ. Including the terminal cysteine and phenylalanine, the CDR3 comprises 13 residues. The CDR3 DNA has 39 bases and is translated from base 1. This entry belongs to a study of vaccination effects on CD4 cells after COVID-19 (dated by TCRdb to the early 2020s). The study in broad terms: Two doses of either the BNT162b2 or the mRNA-1273 mRNA SARS-CoV-2 vaccine were administered to participants. SARS-CoV-2 spike-specific CD4+ TCR repertoires were compared before and after mRNA vaccination in COVID-19 convalescent patients and in infection-naive vaccine recipients. A total of 10 COVID-19 convalescent patients and a few SARS-CoV-2-naive healthy vaccine recipients were included in the full study. Cultures from other donors in the study were sequenced with the Oncomine TCR Beta short-read assay on an Illumina iSeq 100. Study-wide conclusions, independent of this receptor: Among healthy vaccine recipients, nearly all vaccine-induced clones were SARS-CoV-2 mono-reactive, and only 1 of 255 was cross-reactive with common cold coronaviruses. At late post-vaccination timepoints, both infection-induced and vaccine-induced clones showed marked clonal contraction, consistent with waning T cell responses. Only a small number of convalescent patients were included, and no early post-infection timepoints were available, which limited the study.

Sample: CD4+ T cells from PBMCs cultured with HCoV-OC43 spike peptides, taken before COVID-19 vaccination. In light of the paper, this sample's cell subset or site label describes: HCoV-OC43 spike overlapping peptide pool stimulation. This sequence originates from a human donor who received a COVID-19 vaccine. The rearrangement joined TRBV5-1 to TRBJ1-6; a tentative D call is TRBD1 (6 bases match). The encoded CDR3 is CASSSDRGSPLHF. The nucleotides read TGCGCCAGCAGCTCGGACAGAGGTTCACCCCTCCACTTT.